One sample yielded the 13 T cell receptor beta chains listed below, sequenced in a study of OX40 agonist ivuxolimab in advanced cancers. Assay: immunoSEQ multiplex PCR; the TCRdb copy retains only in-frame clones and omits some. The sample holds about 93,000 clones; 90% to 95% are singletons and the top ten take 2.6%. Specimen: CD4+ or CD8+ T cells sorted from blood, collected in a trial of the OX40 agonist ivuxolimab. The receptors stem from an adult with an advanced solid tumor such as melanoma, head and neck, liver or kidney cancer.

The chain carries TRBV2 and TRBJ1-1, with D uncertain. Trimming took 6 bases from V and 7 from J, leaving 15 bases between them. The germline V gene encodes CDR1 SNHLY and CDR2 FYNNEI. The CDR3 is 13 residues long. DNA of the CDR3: TGTGCCAGCAGCCAAGAGGGAGTGGATGAAGCTTTCTTT. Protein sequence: CASSQEGVDEAFF.

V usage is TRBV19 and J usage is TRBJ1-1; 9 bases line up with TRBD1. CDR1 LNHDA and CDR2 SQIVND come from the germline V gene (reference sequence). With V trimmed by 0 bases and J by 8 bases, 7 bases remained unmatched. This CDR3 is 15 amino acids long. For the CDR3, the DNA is TGTGCCAGTAGTATAGATCAGTTACAGGGGGCCGAAGCTTTCTTT. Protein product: CASSIDQLQGAEAFF.

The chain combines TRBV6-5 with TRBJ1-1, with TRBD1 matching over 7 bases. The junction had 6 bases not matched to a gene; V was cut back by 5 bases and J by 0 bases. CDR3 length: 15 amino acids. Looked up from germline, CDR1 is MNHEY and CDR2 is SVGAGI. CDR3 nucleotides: TGTGCCAGCAGTCCTCGACAGGGCCTGAACACTGAAGCTTTCTTT. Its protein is CASSPRQGLNTEAFF.

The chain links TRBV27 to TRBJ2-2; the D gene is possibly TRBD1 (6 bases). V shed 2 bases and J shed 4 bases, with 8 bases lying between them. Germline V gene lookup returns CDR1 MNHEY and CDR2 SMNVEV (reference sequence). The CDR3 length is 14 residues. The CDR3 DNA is TGTGCCAGCAGTTTAATAGGGGGCACCGGGGAGCTGTTTTTT. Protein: CASSLIGGTGELFF.

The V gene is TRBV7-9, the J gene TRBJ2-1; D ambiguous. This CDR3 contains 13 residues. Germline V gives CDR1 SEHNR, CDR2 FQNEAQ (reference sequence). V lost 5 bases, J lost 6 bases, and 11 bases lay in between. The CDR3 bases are TGTGCCAGCAGCCCCGAAGTCCCCAATGAGCAGTTCTTC. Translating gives CASSPEVPNEQFF.

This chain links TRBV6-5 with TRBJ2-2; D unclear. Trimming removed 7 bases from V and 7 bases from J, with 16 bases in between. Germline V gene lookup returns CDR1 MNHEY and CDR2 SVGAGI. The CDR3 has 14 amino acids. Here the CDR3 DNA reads TGTGCCAGCACAGTTCTAAGTTCAATCGGGGAGCTGTTTTTT. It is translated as CASTVLSSIGELFF.

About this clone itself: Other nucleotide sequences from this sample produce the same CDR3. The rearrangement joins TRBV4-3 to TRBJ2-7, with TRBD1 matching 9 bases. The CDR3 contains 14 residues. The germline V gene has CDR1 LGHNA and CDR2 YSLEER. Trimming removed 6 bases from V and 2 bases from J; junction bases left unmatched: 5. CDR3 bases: TGCGCCAGCAGTCCCGGGACAGGGACCTACGAGCAGTACTTC. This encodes CASSPGTGTYEQYF.

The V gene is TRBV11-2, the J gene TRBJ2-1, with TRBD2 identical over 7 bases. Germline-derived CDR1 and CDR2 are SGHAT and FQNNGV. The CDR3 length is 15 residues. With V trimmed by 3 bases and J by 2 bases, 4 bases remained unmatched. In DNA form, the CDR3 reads TGTGCCAGCAGCTTGGAGCGGGGTACCTACAATGAGCAGTTCTTC. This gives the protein CASSLERGTYNEQFF.

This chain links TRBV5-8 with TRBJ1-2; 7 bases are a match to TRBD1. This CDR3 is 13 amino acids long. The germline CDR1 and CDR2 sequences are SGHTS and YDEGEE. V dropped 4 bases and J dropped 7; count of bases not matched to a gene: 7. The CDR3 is CASSDDRVAGYTF. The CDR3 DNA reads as TGTGCCAGCAGCGACGACAGGGTGGCTGGCTACACCTTC.

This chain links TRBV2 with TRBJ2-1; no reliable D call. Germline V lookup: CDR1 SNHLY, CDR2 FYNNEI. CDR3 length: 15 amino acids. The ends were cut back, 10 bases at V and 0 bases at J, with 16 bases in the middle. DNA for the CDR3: TGTGCCACCAAAGATCCCGCTAGCTCCTACAATGAGCAGTTCTTC. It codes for CATKDPASSYNEQFF. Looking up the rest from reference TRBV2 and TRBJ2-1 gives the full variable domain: EPEVTQTPSHQVTQMGQEVILRCVPISNHLYFYWYRQILGQKVEFLVSFYNNEISEKSEIFDDQFSVERPDGSNFTLKIRSTKLEDSAMYFCATKDPASSYNEQFFGPGTRLTVL.

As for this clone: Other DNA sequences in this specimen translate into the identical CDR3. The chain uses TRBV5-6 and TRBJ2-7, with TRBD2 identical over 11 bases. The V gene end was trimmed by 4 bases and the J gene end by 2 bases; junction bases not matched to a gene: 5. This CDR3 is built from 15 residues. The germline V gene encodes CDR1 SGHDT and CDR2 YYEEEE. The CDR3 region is CASSAGTSGAYEQYF. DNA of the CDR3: TGTGCCAGCAGCGCGGGGACTAGCGGCGCCTACGAGCAGTACTTC.

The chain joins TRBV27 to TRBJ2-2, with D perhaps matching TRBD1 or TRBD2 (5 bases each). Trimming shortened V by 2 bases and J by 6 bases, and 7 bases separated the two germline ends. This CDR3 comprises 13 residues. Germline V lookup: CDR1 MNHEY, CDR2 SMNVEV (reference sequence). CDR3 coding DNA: TGTGCCAGCAGTTTAATGGGGGCCGGGGAGCTGTTTTTT. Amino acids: CASSLMGAGELFF.

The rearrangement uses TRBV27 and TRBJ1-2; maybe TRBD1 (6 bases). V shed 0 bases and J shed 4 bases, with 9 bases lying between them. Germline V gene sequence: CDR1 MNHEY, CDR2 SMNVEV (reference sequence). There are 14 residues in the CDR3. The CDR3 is CASSLSRGGYGYTF. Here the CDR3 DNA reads TGTGCCAGCAGTTTATCCAGGGGCGGCTATGGCTACACCTTC.